This TCR beta chain derives from a study of metastatic and nonmetastatic thyroid tumors. Thyroid surgery took place with no prior treatment in any patient. TCRdb used MiXCR to call clones anew from the PCR reads. Among about 23,000 clones, approximately 25% were seen once, and the ten largest hold 5.4%. With V trimmed by 3 bases and J by 4 bases, 5 bases remained unmatched. CDR3 length equals 16 residues. The germline V gene encodes CDR1 LNHDA and CDR2 SQIVND (reference sequence). This clone was recorded at least ten times. The sequence was collected from a female donor with papillary thyroid cancer or a benign thyroid nodule (not recorded which). Some clones in this sample may be carry-over from other donors' samples. Sequenced material: tumor tissue. The V gene is TRBV19, the J gene TRBJ2-3; TRBD1 agrees at 12 bases. DNA of the CDR3: TGTGCCAGTAGTATGAGGGGACAGGGGGCGTCAGATACGCAGTATTTT. Residues: CASSMRGQGASDTQYF.